A single sample is the source of the 21 T cell receptor beta chains below, sequenced in a study of T cells in severe cutaneous drug reactions. The iRepertoire multiplex PCR system with TCR subtype-specific primers built both bulk and single-cell libraries. TCRdb reworked the multiplex PCR reads into one entry per CDR3 protein, no DNA. This sample contains around 6,000 distinct CDR3 sequences. The patients sequenced had a carbamazepine-induced Stevens-Johnson syndrome or toxic epidermal necrolysis reaction. Sequencing input: PBMCs. The source is a human donor with a severe cutaneous adverse drug reaction.

The chain joins TRBV28 to TRBJ1-2; with no DNA, the TCRdb D assignment of TRBD1 cannot be verified. CDR1 is MDHEN, CDR2 SYDVKM, per germline. The length of the CDR3 is 14 residues. The CDR3 is CASRQEQGGYGYTF.

Measured by frequency, this clonotype is medium-sized. The gene calls are TRBV4-1 and TRBJ2-4; TCRdb selects TRBD1, and the lack of DNA leaves this call unchecked. Germline V gene sequence: CDR1 MGHRA, CDR2 YSYEKL. The CDR3 has 15 residues. This CDR3 reads CASSQGTGPKNIQYF.

The V call is TRBV12-3 or TRBV12-4, the J call TRBJ2-1; TCRdb outputs TRBD2, but without DNA this stays unchecked. CDR3 length: 15 amino acids. The CDR3 reads CASSRGSSTYNEQFF.

This clonotype counts as medium-sized by frequency. The chain links TRBV4-3 to TRBJ2-7. Germline CDR1 is LGHNA and CDR2 is YSLEER. The CDR3 has 16 amino acids. The CDR3 sequence is CASSQELSLESREQYF.

The chain has TRBV20-1 and TRBJ2-7; TCRdb returns TRBD2, unconfirmable since there is no DNA. The CDR3 has 13 amino acids. Germline assignment: CDR1 DFQATT and CDR2 SNEGSKA (reference sequence). Here the CDR3 reads CSVLKSGTYEQYF.

This chain links TRBV11-2 with TRBJ2-1; the D call of TRBD1 rests on TCRdb alone, since no DNA is present to check it. Germline-derived CDR1 and CDR2 are SGHAT and FQNNGV. This CDR3 has 15 residues. The CDR3 is CASSLVDSPYNEQFF. The full variable domain, rest sourced from reference TRBV11-2 and TRBJ2-1, is EAGVAQSPRYKIIEKRQSVAFWCNPISGHATLYWYQQILGQGPKLLIQFQNNGVVDDSQLPKDRFSAERLKGVDSTLKIQPAKLEDSAVYLCASSLVDSPYNEQFFGPGTRLTVL.

The J gene is TRBJ2-7, the V gene TRBV7-2; checking the TCRdb D call of TRBD2 is not possible without DNA. Germline-derived CDR1 and CDR2 are SGHTA and FQGNSA. The length of the CDR3 is 16 residues. CDR3 amino acids: CASSLAAGLDSYEQYF.

The chain recombines TRBV11-2 with TRBJ2-1. This CDR3 has 13 residues. Looked up from germline, CDR1 is SGHAT and CDR2 is FQNNGV. CDR3 residues: CASSPLTSSEQFF.

This sequence joins TRBV11-2 and TRBJ2-3; the D call of TRBD1 rests on TCRdb alone, since no DNA is present to check it. Germline values: CDR1 SGHAT, CDR2 FQNNGV. This CDR3 is 16 amino acids long. The CDR3 loop reads CASSLMTGIGTDTQYF.

This clonotype is deemed medium-sized by its frequency. The rearrangement uses TRBV28 and TRBJ1-1; with no DNA, the TCRdb D assignment of TRBD1 cannot be verified. CDR1 MDHEN and CDR2 SYDVKM come from the germline V gene. CDR3 length: 14 residues. The CDR3 protein is CASSIQGMNTEAFF.

This clonotype counts as medium-sized by frequency. The chain recombines TRBV7-9 with TRBJ2-1. This CDR3 is 13 amino acids long. Germline V lookup: CDR1 SEHNR, CDR2 FQNEAQ (reference sequence). The CDR3 is CASSLGSSDEQFF. Variable domain in full (rest from reference TRBV7-9 and TRBJ2-1): DTGVSQNPRHKITKRGQNVTFRCDPISEHNRLYWYRQTLGQGPEFLTYFQNEAQLEKSRLLSDRFSAERPKGSFSTLEIQRTEQGDSAMYLCASSLGSSDEQFFGPGTRLTVL.

The chain employs TRBV20-1 and TRBJ1-3; TCRdb's D call, TRBD1, is unchecked because there is no DNA. The CDR3 loop spans 15 amino acids. Germline assignment: CDR1 DFQATT and CDR2 SNEGSKA (reference sequence). This CDR3 is CSAWDRGSPGNTIYF.

The chain employs TRBV7-2 and TRBJ2-7. The CDR3 length is 14 residues. The germline gives CDR1 SGHTA, CDR2 FQGNSA. The CDR3: CASSLKRTSYEQYF.

This chain connects TRBV5-1 to TRBJ2-2. The V gene's germline CDR1 is SGHRS and CDR2 YFSETQ. The CDR3 loop spans 14 amino acids. The CDR3 loop is CASSPMGYTGELFF.

This clonotype registers medium-sized by frequency. The V call is TRBV25-1, the J call TRBJ2-1. The CDR3 covers 15 residues. The germline V gene has CDR1 MGHDK and CDR2 SYGVNS. The CDR3 protein is CATKIKGAPYNEQFF.

The chain employs TRBV27 and TRBJ1-1; the D call of TRBD1 rests on TCRdb alone, since no DNA is present to check it. The length of the CDR3 is 14 residues. Germline assignment: CDR1 MNHEY and CDR2 SMNVEV (reference sequence). CDR3 residues: CASARDGVNTEAFF.

Measured by frequency, this clonotype is medium-sized. V gene TRBV7-9 combines with J gene TRBJ2-3. The CDR3 consists of 13 residues. Germline lookup yields CDR1 SEHNR and CDR2 FQNEAQ (reference sequence). CDR3 amino acids: CASNLVNTDTQYF.

This clonotype is deemed medium-sized by its frequency. The CDR3 region is CASSLDRLTEAFF. This rearrangement joins TRBV27 to TRBJ1-1; the TCRdb D gene call, TRBD1, has no DNA to confirm it. CDR1 is MNHEY and CDR2 is SMNVEV in the germline V gene (reference sequence). This CDR3 is 13 amino acids long.

This clonotype is medium-sized by frequency. V usage is TRBV6-5 and J usage is TRBJ1-5. From germline, CDR1 is MNHEY and CDR2 SVGAGI. The CDR3 runs 15 residues. CDR3 sequence: CASSYSREGGQPQHF.

The rearrangement joins TRBV6-6 to TRBJ2-1; TCRdb gives TRBD2 as the D gene, but with no DNA this cannot be confirmed. CDR3 length equals 18 residues. Per germline, CDR1 MNHNY and CDR2 SVGAGI (reference sequence). The CDR3 protein is CASSYSASGRALYNEQFF.

The rearrangement joins TRBV6-1 to TRBJ2-1; TCRdb names TRBD1, which stays unverified in the absence of DNA. Germline CDR1 MNHNS, CDR2 SASEGT. The CDR3 sequence is 15 residues long. This CDR3 is CASRSGTASYNEQFF.